The 21 T cell receptor beta chains given below trace back to one sample, sequenced in a study of graft-versus-host responses after intestinal transplantation. Data came from immunoSEQ multiplex PCR; TCRdb stores just in-frame clones and leaves some out. The sample comprises about 15,000 clones, around 64% of which are singletons, and 20% to 25% rests with the top ten. Intraepithelial and lamina propria lymphocytes were isolated from graft specimens. The sample consisted of ileum tissue, taken around 700 days after intestinal transplantation. These receptors came from a human patient who received an intestinal transplant, so some T cells may come from the graft donor.

The chain recombines TRBV19 with TRBJ1-3; D is uncertain. Trimming removed 5 bases at V and 1 base at J, with 9 bases between. Germline V gives CDR1 LNHDA, CDR2 SQIVND (reference sequence). The CDR3 is made up of 14 amino acids. CDR3 sequence: CASSARGSGNTIYF. DNA for the CDR3: TGTGCCAGTAGTGCTAGAGGTTCTGGAAACACCATATATTTT.

This chain connects TRBV10-3 to TRBJ1-2; no definite D call. V shed 5 bases and J shed 3 bases, with 10 bases lying between them. The length of the CDR3 is 13 residues. Germline-derived CDR1 and CDR2 are ENHRY and SYGVKD. The CDR3 is CAISLEVYYGYTF. The DNA for the CDR3 is TGTGCCATCAGTTTAGAGGTCTACTATGGCTACACCTTC.

The chain combines TRBV27 with TRBJ2-7, with 10 bases lining up with TRBD1. Trimming cost V 5 bases and J 4 bases; bases outside gene matches: 14. The CDR3 is 17 amino acids. Germline V gives CDR1 MNHEY, CDR2 SMNVEV (reference sequence). The CDR3 sequence: CASSPHPGQGLWYEQYF. CDR3 DNA sequence: TGTGCCAGCAGTCCTCATCCGGGACAGGGGCTGTGGTACGAGCAGTACTTC.

This clone was seen a single time. The V call is TRBV6-5, the J call TRBJ1-2; TRBD1 matches at 7 bases. Looked up from germline, CDR1 is MNHEY and CDR2 is SVGAGI. The CDR3 has 14 residues. V lost 4 bases, J lost 6 bases, and 8 bases stayed unmatched. CDR3 DNA: TGTGCCAGCAGTTCCCCGCCGACAGGGAATGGCTACACCTTC. It translates to CASSSPPTGNGYTF.

The rearrangement joins TRBV7-9 to TRBJ2-1; the match to TRBD2 covers 8 bases. The germline gives CDR1 SEHNR, CDR2 FQNEAQ (reference sequence). Trimming cost V 3 bases and J 7 bases; bases outside gene matches: 8. The CDR3 loop spans 15 amino acids. The CDR3 region has the DNA TGTGCCAGCAGCTTGTCCGGGACTAGTTCAAATGAGCAGTTCTTC. Its protein is CASSLSGTSSNEQFF. Looking up the rest from reference TRBV7-9 and TRBJ2-1 gives the full variable domain: DTGVSQNPRHKITKRGQNVTFRCDPISEHNRLYWYRQTLGQGPEFLTYFQNEAQLEKSRLLSDRFSAERPKGSFSTLEIQRTEQGDSAMYLCASSLSGTSSNEQFFGPGTRLTVL.

This clone occurred a few times. This sequence joins TRBV27 and TRBJ1-2; TRBD1 agrees at 9 bases. This CDR3 has 15 residues. Losses at the gene ends were 5 bases for V and 8 bases for J; bases not matched to a gene: 12. The V gene's germline CDR1 is MNHEY and CDR2 SMNVEV (reference sequence). The CDR3 sequence is CASSHLTGGVGGYTF. The CDR3 DNA sequence: TGTGCCAGCAGTCACCTTACAGGGGGCGTCGGGGGCTACACCTTC.

This chain connects TRBV7-2 to TRBJ1-2; D unresolved. Trimming removed 2 bases at V and 7 bases at J, with 26 bases between. CDR1 and CDR2 (germline): SGHTA, FQGNSA. This CDR3 has 18 amino acids. CDR3 loop: CASSLKLAVGGLFAGYTF. In nucleotides, the CDR3 is TGTGCCAGCAGCTTAAAATTAGCGGTGGGCGGATTATTTGCTGGCTACACCTTC.

The rearrangement joins TRBV6-6 to TRBJ1-5; no firm D call. The V and J ends lost 0 bases and 9 bases respectively, with 9 bases between them. This CDR3 is 13 amino acids long. Looked up from germline, CDR1 is MNHNY and CDR2 is SVGAGI (reference sequence). The CDR3 coding sequence is TGTGCCAGCAGTTACTCCGGTTTTAGGCCCCAGCATTTT. Translating gives CASSYSGFRPQHF.

The chain links TRBV5-6 to TRBJ2-7; the match to TRBD2 covers 7 bases. V was pared by 8 bases and J by 6 bases, with 20 bases of the junction left unmatched. The CDR3 is 16 amino acids. In germline, CDR1 is SGHDT, CDR2 YYEEEE. The DNA for the CDR3 is TGTGCCAGTTCCGGTGGGTACAGCGGGACGGGCGCCGAGCAGTACTTC. Translated, it gives CASSGGYSGTGAEQYF.

The chain is built from TRBV11-2 and TRBJ2-7, with D unclear. Per germline, CDR1 SGHAT and CDR2 FQNNGV. The CDR3 has 15 residues. Trimming removed 1 base at V and 3 bases at J, with 13 bases between. CDR3 sequence (DNA): TGTGCCAGCAGCTTAGGGGCACTTGGGGACTACGAGCAGTACTTC. Translating gives CASSLGALGDYEQYF. Full variable domain (remainder filled in from reference TRBV11-2 and TRBJ2-7): EAGVAQSPRYKIIEKRQSVAFWCNPISGHATLYWYQQILGQGPKLLIQFQNNGVVDDSQLPKDRFSAERLKGVDSTLKIQPAKLEDSAVYLCASSLGALGDYEQYFGPGTRLTVT.

This clone has only a few counts. The chain links TRBV2 to TRBJ1-6; no definite D call. Between the trimmed V and J ends, which lost 3 bases and 8 bases, there was a span of 17 bases. From germline, CDR1 is SNHLY and CDR2 FYNNEI. This CDR3 is built from 16 residues. This chain's CDR3 is CASSDAGPSLDSPLHF. The CDR3 bases are TGTGCCAGCAGTGATGCCGGACCTAGTCTTGATTCACCCCTCCACTTT.

The J gene is TRBJ1-6, the V gene TRBV11-2; D gene uncertain. This CDR3 comprises 13 residues. Germline CDR1 SGHAT, CDR2 FQNNGV. Trimming removed 5 bases at V and 6 bases at J, with 8 bases between. The CDR3: CASSLGPNSPLHF. The CDR3 DNA follows: TGTGCCAGCAGCCTAGGCCCTAATTCACCCCTCCACTTT.

This chain connects TRBV5-4 to TRBJ2-1, with a possible D match to TRBD1 (5 bases). Per germline, CDR1 SGHNT and CDR2 YYREEE (reference sequence). Trimming took off 0 bases at V and 7 bases at J, with 11 bases between the two ends. The CDR3 contains 14 residues. CDR3 sequence reads: CASSLVKGLNEQFF. The DNA of the CDR3 is TGTGCCAGCAGCTTGGTCAAGGGGCTGAATGAGCAGTTCTTC. The variable domain in full, completed from reference TRBV5-4 and TRBJ2-1, reads ETGVTQSPTHLIKTRGQQVTLRCSSQSGHNTVSWYQQALGQGPQFIFQYYREEENGRGNFPPRFSGLQFPNYSSELNVNALELDDSALYLCASSLVKGLNEQFFGPGTRLTVL.

The chain carries TRBV6-5 and TRBJ1-5, with 8 positions matching TRBD1. The CDR3 has 15 amino acids. The germline V gene has CDR1 MNHEY and CDR2 SVGAGI. V was clipped by 0 bases and J by 2 bases; unmatched bases: 0. In DNA, the CDR3 is TGTGCCAGCAGTTACTCGACAGGGGGCAATCAGCCCCAGCATTTT. Its protein product is CASSYSTGGNQPQHF.

This chain connects TRBV10-2 to TRBJ2-7; 7 nucleotides line up with TRBD1. CDR1 WSHSY and CDR2 SAAADI come from the germline V gene. This CDR3 spans 13 amino acids. J gave up 2 bases and V 8 bases, and 6 bases lay outside the gene matches. The DNA for the CDR3 is TGCGCCAGCGGGGGACAGAGAGCCTACGAGCAGTACTTC. Amino acid sequence: CASGGQRAYEQYF.

This clone was observed a handful of times. This chain joins TRBV6-5 and TRBJ2-1; TRBD2 agrees at 11 bases. Trimming at V came to 7 bases and at J to 6 bases, leaving 8 bases not matched to a gene. Germline CDR1 MNHEY, CDR2 SVGAGI. CDR3 length: 15 residues. The CDR3 is CASIAASGGFNEQFF. The CDR3 bases are TGTGCCAGCATCGCGGCTAGCGGGGGGTTCAATGAGCAGTTCTTC.

Only a few counts were recorded for this clone. The rearrangement uses TRBV10-3 and TRBJ1-5; D remains unclear. Trimming shortened V by 6 bases and J by 0 bases, and 18 bases separated the two germline ends. CDR3 length: 17 residues. Per the germline V gene, CDR1 is ENHRY and CDR2 is SYGVKD. CDR3 nucleotides: TGTGCCATCAGCCACCGATGGACGGTTTATAGCAATCAGCCCCAGCATTTT. Amino acids: CAISHRWTVYSNQPQHF.

The V call is TRBV6-1, the J call TRBJ2-2; the match to TRBD2 covers 7 bases. The germline V gene encodes CDR1 MNHNS and CDR2 SASEGT. V lost 6 bases to trimming and J lost 6 bases; unmatched junction nucleotides: 4. This CDR3 comprises 13 residues. CDR3 loop: CASSLGGAGELFF. The CDR3 region has the DNA TGTGCCAGCAGCTTGGGAGGGGCCGGGGAGCTGTTTTTT.

This clone was observed a single time. The chain recombines TRBV28 with TRBJ2-7, with D possibly being TRBD2 (7 bases). CDR1 is MDHEN, CDR2 SYDVKM, per germline. The CDR3 has 16 amino acids. Trimming left V 6 bases short and J 0 bases short, with 18 bases between. CDR3 nucleotides: TGTGCCAGCAGCTCATTGGAGGGGGGGTCCTCCTACGAGCAGTACTTC. This translates into CASSSLEGGSSYEQYF.

V usage is TRBV4-1 and J usage is TRBJ2-5; 8 bases align to TRBD2. The better agreement between TRBJ2-7 and the DNA end casts doubt on the J call. The germline V gene has CDR1 MGHRA and CDR2 YSYEKL. This CDR3 spans 16 amino acids. This chain's CDR3 is CASSQGPGAGGYEQYF. The CDR3 DNA is TGCGCCAGCAGCCAAGGTCCCGGCGCGGGGGGCTACGAGCAGTACTTC.

The rearrangement links TRBV19 to TRBJ2-7; 12 nucleotides line up with TRBD1. The CDR3 runs to 14 residues. The V gene's germline CDR1 is LNHDA and CDR2 SQIVND (reference sequence). V shed 6 bases, J shed 3 bases, and the junction held 3 bases outside the gene matches. The CDR3 region has the DNA TGTGCCAGTAGGGGGACAGGGGGCGACTACGAGCAGTACTTC. Amino acid sequence: CASRGTGGDYEQYF.